A selection of T cell receptor beta chains follows, all from one sample in a study of blood T cell repertoires in COVID-19. TCRdb's copy holds only in-frame clones and misses some; the assay was immunoSEQ multiplex PCR. The top ten hold approximately 6% of the sample, which has 200,000 or so clones, 60% to 85% seen once. Material: peripheral blood. The receptors come from a woman in her seventies with acute or convalescent COVID-19. Each CDR3 is given with its conserved first and last residue. Fields, in order: clone size, V gene, D gene, J gene, CDR3 protein, CDR3 DNA. The D gene is left open where the match is weak. The listing skips clone size in some rows; elsewhere it reads once, few, many or a size class.

clone size: .; V gene: TRBV19; D gene: .; J gene: TRBJ1-1; CDR3 protein: CASSMRVGTEAFF; CDR3 DNA: TGTGCCAGTAGTATGAGGGTTGGTACTGAAGCTTTCTTT
clone size: .; V gene: TRBV9; D gene: TRBD1; J gene: TRBJ2-3; CDR3 protein: CASSGAGGDTQYF; CDR3 DNA: TGTGCCTCGTCGGGCGCAGGGGGAGATACGCAGTATTTT
clone size: once; V gene: TRBV5-5; D gene: .; J gene: TRBJ1-4; CDR3 protein: CASSLDWGLNEKLFF; CDR3 DNA: TGTGCCAGCAGCTTGGATTGGGGGCTTAATGAAAAACTGTTTTTT
clone size: .; V gene: TRBV9; D gene: TRBD2; J gene: TRBJ2-1; CDR3 protein: CASSAGGLAGNEQFF; CDR3 DNA: TGTGCCAGCAGCGCCGGAGGGCTAGCGGGTAATGAGCAGTTCTTC
clone size: .; V gene: TRBV2; D gene: TRBD1; J gene: TRBJ1-5; CDR3 protein: CASSYLGQEAQPQHF; CDR3 DNA: TGTGCCAGCAGTTATTTGGGACAGGAGGCTCAGCCCCAGCATTTT
clone size: .; V gene: TRBV5-6; D gene: .; J gene: TRBJ1-2; CDR3 protein: CASSIRSGAGYTF; CDR3 DNA: TGTGCCAGCAGCATCCGCAGCGGGGCCGGCTACACCTTC
clone size: .; V gene: TRBV27; D gene: .; J gene: TRBJ2-4; CDR3 protein: CASSPQGGHHIQYF; CDR3 DNA: TGTGCCAGCAGTCCTCAGGGAGGTCACCACATTCAGTACTTC
clone size: .; V gene: TRBV5-4; D gene: TRBD2; J gene: TRBJ2-5; CDR3 protein: CASSLVAGGRETQYF; CDR3 DNA: TGTGCCAGCAGCTTGGTAGCGGGAGGACGAGAGACCCAGTACTTC
clone size: .; V gene: TRBV18; D gene: TRBD2; J gene: TRBJ2-1; CDR3 protein: CASSPKRGGNGNEQFF; CDR3 DNA: TGTGCCAGCTCACCAAAGCGCGGGGGTAACGGCAATGAGCAGTTCTTC
clone size: .; V gene: TRBV9; D gene: TRBD1; J gene: TRBJ1-6; CDR3 protein: CASSVGQVSNSPLHF; CDR3 DNA: TGTGCCAGCAGCGTGGGACAGGTCTCGAATTCACCCCTCCACTTT
clone size: few; V gene: TRBV30; D gene: .; J gene: TRBJ1-1; CDR3 protein: CAWSFRVNTEAFF; CDR3 DNA: TGTGCCTGGAGTTTCAGGGTGAACACTGAAGCTTTCTTT
clone size: .; V gene: TRBV10-1; D gene: .; J gene: TRBJ1-4; CDR3 protein: CASSEAKTGGGLEKLFF; CDR3 DNA: TGCGCCAGCAGTGAGGCCAAGACAGGCGGCGGGCTTGAAAAACTGTTTTTT
clone size: few; V gene: TRBV29-1; D gene: .; J gene: TRBJ2-5; CDR3 protein: CSVATETQYF; CDR3 DNA: TGCAGCGTGGCAACGGAGACCCAGTACTTC
clone size: .; V gene: TRBV19; D gene: .; J gene: TRBJ1-1; CDR3 protein: CASSMKLSSIMNTEAFF; CDR3 DNA: TGTGCCAGTAGTATGAAATTGAGTTCGATCATGAACACTGAAGCTTTCTTT
clone size: few; V gene: TRBV3-1/TRBV3-2; D gene: .; J gene: TRBJ2-7; CDR3 protein: CASSQDMGGGEQYF; CDR3 DNA: TGTGCCAGCAGCCAAGATATGGGAGGGGGCGAGCAGTACTTC
clone size: .; V gene: TRBV7-9; D gene: TRBD2; J gene: TRBJ2-3; CDR3 protein: CASSSGLALQTDTQYF; CDR3 DNA: TGTGCCAGCAGCTCTGGACTAGCGCTACAAACAGATACGCAGTATTTT
clone size: once; V gene: TRBV25-1; D gene: .; J gene: TRBJ1-2; CDR3 protein: CASSGFYGYTF; CDR3 DNA: TGTGCCAGCAGCGGGTTTTATGGCTACACCTTC
clone size: .; V gene: TRBV15; D gene: TRBD2; J gene: TRBJ2-5; CDR3 protein: CATSRDQGRRGSETQYF; CDR3 DNA: TGTGCCACCAGCAGAGATCAAGGTCGTCGCGGGAGTGAGACCCAGTACTTC
clone size: once; V gene: TRBV6-2/TRBV6-3; D gene: .; J gene: TRBJ2-7; CDR3 protein: CASSSRDYEQYF; CDR3 DNA: TGTGCCAGCAGCTCCCGGGACTACGAGCAGTACTTC
clone size: .; V gene: TRBV28; D gene: TRBD2; J gene: TRBJ2-2; CDR3 protein: CASRLAFRQMGRGNTGELFF; CDR3 DNA: TGTGCCAGCAGACTTGCCTTCAGACAGATGGGGAGGGGTAACACCGGGGAGCTGTTTTTT
clone size: .; V gene: TRBV10-3; D gene: .; J gene: TRBJ1-2; CDR3 protein: CAISEGLGDDNYGYTF; CDR3 DNA: TGTGCCATCAGTGAGGGGCTGGGCGACGATAACTATGGCTACACCTTC
clone size: .; V gene: TRBV23-1; D gene: .; J gene: TRBJ1-5; CDR3 protein: CASSHGTGPNQPQHF; CDR3 DNA: TGCGCCAGCAGTCACGGTACAGGGCCTAATCAGCCCCAGCATTTT
clone size: .; V gene: TRBV7-2; D gene: TRBD2; J gene: TRBJ2-7; CDR3 protein: CASSLGLAGGSEQYF; CDR3 DNA: TGTGCCAGCAGCTTAGGCTTAGCGGGAGGATCCGAGCAGTACTTC
clone size: .; V gene: TRBV14; D gene: .; J gene: TRBJ1-1; CDR3 protein: CASSFRARGTEAFF; CDR3 DNA: TGTGCCAGCAGTTTTAGGGCCCGGGGCACTGAAGCTTTCTTT
clone size: .; V gene: TRBV28; D gene: TRBD2; J gene: TRBJ2-3; CDR3 protein: CASSPSGTRLQYF; CDR3 DNA: TGTGCCAGCAGTCCATCGGGGACTAGACTACAGTATTTT
clone size: .; V gene: TRBV14; D gene: .; J gene: TRBJ2-1; CDR3 protein: CASSQVQEGEQFF; CDR3 DNA: TGTGCCAGCAGCCAAGTCCAAGAGGGTGAGCAGTTCTTC
clone size: .; V gene: TRBV27; D gene: .; J gene: TRBJ1-2; CDR3 protein: CASSGPVDGYTF; CDR3 DNA: TGTGCCAGCAGTGGGCCGGTCGATGGCTACACCTTC
clone size: .; V gene: TRBV5-1; D gene: TRBD2; J gene: TRBJ2-5; CDR3 protein: CASSPGLARETQYF; CDR3 DNA: TGCGCCAGCAGCCCCGGACTAGCTCGGGAGACCCAGTACTTC
clone size: .; V gene: TRBV28; D gene: TRBD1; J gene: TRBJ2-3; CDR3 protein: CASSSTGKNTQYF; CDR3 DNA: TGTGCCAGCAGTTCGACAGGGAAGAATACGCAGTATTTT
clone size: .; V gene: TRBV11-3; D gene: .; J gene: TRBJ2-7; CDR3 protein: CASSLDQLGTLTYEQYF; CDR3 DNA: TGTGCCAGCAGCTTAGATCAGTTGGGGACACTCACCTACGAGCAGTACTTC
clone size: .; V gene: TRBV19; D gene: TRBD1; J gene: TRBJ2-1; CDR3 protein: CASSRSGQGYNEQFF; CDR3 DNA: TGTGCCAGTAGCCGATCCGGACAGGGCTACAATGAGCAGTTCTTC
clone size: .; V gene: TRBV11-2; D gene: .; J gene: TRBJ2-1; CDR3 protein: CASSLEVADYNEQFF; CDR3 DNA: TGTGCCAGCAGCTTAGAGGTAGCGGACTACAATGAGCAGTTCTTC
clone size: .; V gene: TRBV5-6; D gene: .; J gene: TRBJ2-3; CDR3 protein: CASSLVGQGFADTQYF; CDR3 DNA: TGTGCCAGCAGCTTGGTAGGGCAGGGTTTCGCAGATACGCAGTATTTT
clone size: .; V gene: TRBV6-4; D gene: .; J gene: TRBJ1-6; CDR3 protein: CASSDGGAGKGPLHF; CDR3 DNA: TGTGCCAGCAGTGACGGAGGGGCAGGGAAGGGACCCCTCCACTTT
clone size: few; V gene: TRBV28; D gene: .; J gene: TRBJ2-3; CDR3 protein: CASSLSQGTDTQYF; CDR3 DNA: TGTGCCAGCAGTTTATCCCAGGGCACAGATACGCAGTATTTT
clone size: .; V gene: TRBV30; D gene: TRBD1; J gene: TRBJ2-7; CDR3 protein: CAWSETRPGQGYSEQYF; CDR3 DNA: TGTGCCTGGAGTGAAACACGTCCGGGACAGGGGTACAGCGAGCAGTACTTC
clone size: few; V gene: TRBV5-6; D gene: .; J gene: TRBJ2-1; CDR3 protein: CASSLTPGNYEQFF; CDR3 DNA: TGTGCCAGCAGCCTGACCCCGGGGAACTATGAGCAGTTCTTC
clone size: .; V gene: TRBV30; D gene: .; J gene: TRBJ1-1; CDR3 protein: CAWRPDIYTEAFF; CDR3 DNA: TGTGCCTGGAGACCCGACATATACACTGAAGCTTTCTTT
clone size: .; V gene: TRBV6-5; D gene: .; J gene: TRBJ1-5; CDR3 protein: CASSSDRDQPQHF; CDR3 DNA: TGTGCCAGCAGTTCCGACAGAGATCAGCCCCAGCATTTT
clone size: .; V gene: TRBV7-3; D gene: .; J gene: TRBJ2-3; CDR3 protein: CASSLSLYTDTQYF; CDR3 DNA: TGTGCCAGCAGCTTATCCCTCTACACAGATACGCAGTATTTT
clone size: .; V gene: TRBV10-3; D gene: TRBD1; J gene: TRBJ2-2; CDR3 protein: CAITGGQGLGAGGLFF; CDR3 DNA: TGTGCCATCACCGGGGGACAGGGGTTAGGTGCCGGAGGGCTGTTTTTT
clone size: .; V gene: TRBV6-6; D gene: .; J gene: TRBJ2-7; CDR3 protein: CASSSIADYEQYF; CDR3 DNA: TGTGCCAGCAGTTCCATAGCGGATTACGAGCAGTACTTC
clone size: .; V gene: TRBV28; D gene: TRBD1; J gene: TRBJ2-3; CDR3 protein: CASSMTGFSTDTQYF; CDR3 DNA: TGTGCCAGCAGTATGACAGGGTTTAGCACAGATACGCAGTATTTT
clone size: .; V gene: TRBV6-6; D gene: TRBD1; J gene: TRBJ2-7; CDR3 protein: CASSYDRGPDEQYF; CDR3 DNA: TGTGCCAGCAGTTACGATAGGGGGCCCGACGAGCAGTACTTC
clone size: .; V gene: TRBV10-3; D gene: .; J gene: TRBJ1-1; CDR3 protein: CAISLLGGEAFF; CDR3 DNA: TGTGCCATCAGTCTCCTTGGGGGGGAAGCTTTCTTT
clone size: .; V gene: TRBV28; D gene: .; J gene: TRBJ1-2; CDR3 protein: CASSFDLQGGNGYTF; CDR3 DNA: TGTGCCAGCAGTTTTGACCTACAGGGAGGGAATGGCTACACCTTC
clone size: few; V gene: TRBV29-1; D gene: .; J gene: TRBJ2-5; CDR3 protein: CSAAHGQETQYF; CDR3 DNA: TGCAGCGCCGCTCACGGCCAAGAGACCCAGTACTTC
clone size: .; V gene: TRBV5-1; D gene: .; J gene: TRBJ1-4; CDR3 protein: CASRISGTTNEKLFF; CDR3 DNA: TGCGCCAGCAGGATTTCCGGGACAACCAATGAAAAACTGTTTTTT
clone size: .; V gene: TRBV5-8; D gene: TRBD1; J gene: TRBJ2-6; CDR3 protein: CASSFRDRTSGANVLTF; CDR3 DNA: TGTGCCAGCAGCTTCCGGGACAGAACCTCTGGGGCCAACGTCCTGACTTTC
clone size: .; V gene: TRBV24-1; D gene: .; J gene: TRBJ2-3; CDR3 protein: CATSANRLERTDTQYF; CDR3 DNA: TGTGCCACCAGTGCTAACAGGTTGGAGCGCACAGATACGCAGTATTTT